Following are 6 T cell receptor beta chains from one sample sequenced in a study of OX40 agonist ivuxolimab in advanced cancers. The method was immunoSEQ multiplex PCR; TCRdb's version includes in-frame clones alone and lacks a portion of them. Among roughly 87,000 clones listed, approximately 92% were seen once. Material: CD4+ or CD8+ T cells sorted from blood, obtained in a trial of the OX40 agonist ivuxolimab. These receptors all come from an adult with an advanced solid tumor such as melanoma, head and neck, liver or kidney cancer.

Written as DNA, the CDR3 is TGTGCCAGCAGCTTAGGAGGGGCAGGGCGTAAATCTAGCACAGATACGCAGTATTTT. It is translated as CASSLGGAGRKSSTDTQYF. The V call is TRBV7-6, the J call TRBJ2-3, with D possibly called TRBD1 or TRBD2 (5 bases each). This CDR3 is 19 amino acids long. Germline V gene sequence: CDR1 SGHVS, CDR2 FNYEAQ. The V end was cut by 1 base, the J end by 0 bases, with 20 bases between.

The V gene is TRBV7-9, the J gene TRBJ1-1; the D gene is possibly TRBD1 (6 bases). Looked up from germline, CDR1 is SEHNR and CDR2 is FQNEAQ (reference sequence). The length of the CDR3 is 15 residues. V was cut by 4 bases and J by 5 bases, with 17 bases left in between. For the CDR3, the DNA is TGTGCCAGCAGCTCCATTTCTCGGGGGCTGACTGAAGCTTTCTTT. Residues: CASSSISRGLTEAFF.

The chain carries TRBV29-1 and TRBJ1-1; TRBD1 is a possible D gene (6 bases). The V and J ends lost 7 bases and 7 bases respectively, with 19 bases between them. The CDR3 loop spans 13 amino acids. CDR1 and CDR2 (germline): SQVTM, ANQGSEA. The CDR3 region is CSANGRGQYEAFF. The DNA for the CDR3 is TGCAGCGCCAACGGCAGGGGTCAATATGAAGCTTTCTTT.

Regarding this clone: Other DNA sequences in the same sample also yield this CDR3. J is TRBJ2-7 and V is TRBV9; D is unclear. Germline values: CDR1 SGDLS, CDR2 YYNGEE. This CDR3 spans 13 amino acids. The V gene lost 0 bases and the J gene lost 0 bases, with 4 bases spanning the gap. The CDR3 nucleotides read TGTGCCAGCAGCGTAGGAAACTCCTACGAGCAGTACTTC. The encoded protein is CASSVGNSYEQYF.

This clone was detected many times. The V gene is TRBV10-3, the J gene TRBJ1-5; D is uncertain. There are 18 residues in the CDR3. Germline assignment: CDR1 ENHRY and CDR2 SYGVKD. Trimming removed 3 bases from V and 0 bases from J, with 18 bases in between. CDR3 DNA sequence: TGTGCCATCAGTGACGGGCCAGACCCCTATTATAGCAATCAGCCCCAGCATTTT. Translation: CAISDGPDPYYSNQPQHF.

The chain links TRBV5-1 to TRBJ1-1; TRBD1 might be the D (5 bases). This CDR3 has 15 amino acids. Trimming left V 0 bases short and J 4 bases short, with 13 bases between. Germline V gives CDR1 SGHRS, CDR2 YFSETQ. The CDR3 here is CASSLEWGAGTEAFF. CDR3 nucleotides: TGCGCCAGCAGCTTGGAATGGGGCGCGGGCACTGAAGCTTTCTTT.